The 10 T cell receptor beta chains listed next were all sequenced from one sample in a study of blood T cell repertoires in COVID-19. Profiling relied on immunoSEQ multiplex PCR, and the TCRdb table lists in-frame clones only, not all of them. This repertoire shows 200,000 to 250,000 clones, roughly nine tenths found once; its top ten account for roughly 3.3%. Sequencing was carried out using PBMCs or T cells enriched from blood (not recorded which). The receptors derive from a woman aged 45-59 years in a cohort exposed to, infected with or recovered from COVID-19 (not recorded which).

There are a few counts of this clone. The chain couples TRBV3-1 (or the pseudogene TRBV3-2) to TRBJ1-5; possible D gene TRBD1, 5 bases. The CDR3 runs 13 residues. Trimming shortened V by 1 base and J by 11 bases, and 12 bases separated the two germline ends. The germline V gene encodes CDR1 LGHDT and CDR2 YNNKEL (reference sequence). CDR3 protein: CASSQGGGGTQHF. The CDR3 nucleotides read TGTGCCAGCAGCCAAGGGGGGGGAGGGACCCAGCATTTT.

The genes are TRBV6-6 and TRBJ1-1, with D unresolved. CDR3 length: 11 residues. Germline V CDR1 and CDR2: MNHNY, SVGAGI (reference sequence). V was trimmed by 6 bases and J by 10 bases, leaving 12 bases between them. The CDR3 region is CASRPEVGAFF. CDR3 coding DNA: TGTGCCAGCAGACCCGAGGTAGGAGCTTTCTTT.

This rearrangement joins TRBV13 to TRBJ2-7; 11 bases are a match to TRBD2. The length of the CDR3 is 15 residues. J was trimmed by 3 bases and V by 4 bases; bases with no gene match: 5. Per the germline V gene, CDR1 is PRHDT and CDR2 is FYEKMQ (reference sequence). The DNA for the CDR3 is TGTGCCAGCAGCTACCTAGCGGGGGGCGACTACGAGCAGTACTTC. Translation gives CASSYLAGGDYEQYF.

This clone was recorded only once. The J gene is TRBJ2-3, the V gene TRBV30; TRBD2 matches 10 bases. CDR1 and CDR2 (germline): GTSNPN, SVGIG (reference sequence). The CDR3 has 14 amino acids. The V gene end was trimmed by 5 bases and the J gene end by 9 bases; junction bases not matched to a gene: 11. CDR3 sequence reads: CAWDRTLAGATQYF. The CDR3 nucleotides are TGTGCCTGGGACCGGACCCTAGCGGGGGCCACGCAGTATTTT.

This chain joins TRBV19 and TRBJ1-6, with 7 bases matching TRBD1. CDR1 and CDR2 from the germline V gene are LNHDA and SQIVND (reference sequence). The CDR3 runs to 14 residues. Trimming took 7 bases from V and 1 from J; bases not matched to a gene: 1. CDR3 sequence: CASTGGSYNSPLHF. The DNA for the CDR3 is TGTGCCAGTACAGGGGGGTCCTATAATTCACCCCTCCACTTT.

This chain's CDR3 is CASSQVTRVTGELFF. The CDR3, as DNA: TGCGCCAGCAGCCAAGTAACCAGGGTGACCGGGGAGCTGTTTTTT. The rearrangement links TRBV4-1 to TRBJ2-2, with D tentatively TRBD1 (5 bases). V gave up 1 base and J gave up 5 bases, with 11 bases separating them. Germline loops: CDR1 MGHRA, CDR2 YSYEKL. This CDR3 is 15 amino acids long.

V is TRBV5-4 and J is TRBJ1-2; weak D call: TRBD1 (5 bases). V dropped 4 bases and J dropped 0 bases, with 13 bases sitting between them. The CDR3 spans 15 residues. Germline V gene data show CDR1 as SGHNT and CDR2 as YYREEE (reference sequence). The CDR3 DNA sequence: TGTGCCAGCAGCCCCATGGGGCTAACTAACTATGGCTACACCTTC. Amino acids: CASSPMGLTNYGYTF. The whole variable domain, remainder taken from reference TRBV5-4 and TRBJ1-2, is ETGVTQSPTHLIKTRGQQVTLRCSSQSGHNTVSWYQQALGQGPQFIFQYYREEENGRGNFPPRFSGLQFPNYSSELNVNALELDDSALYLCASSPMGLTNYGYTFGSGTRLTVV.

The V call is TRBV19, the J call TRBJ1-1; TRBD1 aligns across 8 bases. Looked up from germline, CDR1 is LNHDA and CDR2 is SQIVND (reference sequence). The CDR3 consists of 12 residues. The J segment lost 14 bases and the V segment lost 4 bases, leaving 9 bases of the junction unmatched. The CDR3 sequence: CASSTFRTGPFF. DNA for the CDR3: TGTGCCAGTAGTACCTTCAGGACAGGGCCCTTCTTT.

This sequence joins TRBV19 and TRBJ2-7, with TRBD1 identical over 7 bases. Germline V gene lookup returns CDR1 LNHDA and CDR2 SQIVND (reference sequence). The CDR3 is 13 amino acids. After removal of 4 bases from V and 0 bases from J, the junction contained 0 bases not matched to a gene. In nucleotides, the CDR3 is TGTGCCAGTAGTAGGGACAGCTCCTACGAGCAGTACTTC. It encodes CASSRDSSYEQYF.

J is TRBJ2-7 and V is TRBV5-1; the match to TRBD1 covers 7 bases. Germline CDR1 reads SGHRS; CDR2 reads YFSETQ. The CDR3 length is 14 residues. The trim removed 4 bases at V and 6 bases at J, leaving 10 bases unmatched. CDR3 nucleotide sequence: TGCGCCAGCAGCGAACTACCGGGACAGCTCGAGCAGTACTTC. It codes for CASSELPGQLEQYF.